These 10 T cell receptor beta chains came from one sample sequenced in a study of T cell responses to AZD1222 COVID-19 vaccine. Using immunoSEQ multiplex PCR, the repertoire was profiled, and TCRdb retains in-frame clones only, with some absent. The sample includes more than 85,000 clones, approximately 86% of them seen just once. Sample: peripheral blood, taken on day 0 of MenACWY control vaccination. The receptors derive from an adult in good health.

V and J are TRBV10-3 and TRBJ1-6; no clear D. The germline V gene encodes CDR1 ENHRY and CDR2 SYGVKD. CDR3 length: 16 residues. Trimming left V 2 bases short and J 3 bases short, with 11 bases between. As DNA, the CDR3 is TGTGCCATCAGTGAGAATTCGTTTGACTATAATTCACCCCTCCACTTT. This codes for CAISENSFDYNSPLHF.

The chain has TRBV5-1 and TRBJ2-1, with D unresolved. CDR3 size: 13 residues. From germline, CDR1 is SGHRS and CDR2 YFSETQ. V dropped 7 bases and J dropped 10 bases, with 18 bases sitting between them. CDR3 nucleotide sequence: TGCGCCAGCGGGCCTAGGCCAGACGGGGAGCAGTTCTTC. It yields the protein CASGPRPDGEQFF.

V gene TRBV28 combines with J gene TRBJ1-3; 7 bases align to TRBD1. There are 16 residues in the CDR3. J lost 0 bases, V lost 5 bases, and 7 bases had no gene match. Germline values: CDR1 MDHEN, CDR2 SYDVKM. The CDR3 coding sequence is TGTGCCAGCAGTGCGGGACAGCTTTACTCTGGAAACACCATATATTTT. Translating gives CASSAGQLYSGNTIYF.

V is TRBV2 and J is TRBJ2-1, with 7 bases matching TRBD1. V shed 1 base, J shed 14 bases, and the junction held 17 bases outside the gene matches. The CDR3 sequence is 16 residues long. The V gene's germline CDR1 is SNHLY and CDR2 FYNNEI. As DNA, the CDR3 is TGTGCCAGCAGTGAAGGCCCGACAGGGCTGGGTTTGGTGGAGTTCTTC. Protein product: CASSEGPTGLGLVEFF.

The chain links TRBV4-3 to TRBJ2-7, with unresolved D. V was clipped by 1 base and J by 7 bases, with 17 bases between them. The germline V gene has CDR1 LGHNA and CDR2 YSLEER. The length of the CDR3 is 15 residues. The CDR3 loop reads CASSQVMSSSVEQYF. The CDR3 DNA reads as TGCGCCAGCAGCCAAGTCATGAGCAGCTCTGTTGAGCAGTACTTC.

The CDR3 DNA reads as TGCGCCAGCAGCCAAAATGGGGGCGAGGGTAACACCATATATTTT. Its protein is CASSQNGGEGNTIYF. The chain carries TRBV4-3 and TRBJ1-3; maybe TRBD1 (6 bases). Trimming removed 2 bases at V and 7 bases at J, with 15 bases between. The CDR3 is 15 residues long. The V gene's germline CDR1 is LGHNA and CDR2 YSLEER.

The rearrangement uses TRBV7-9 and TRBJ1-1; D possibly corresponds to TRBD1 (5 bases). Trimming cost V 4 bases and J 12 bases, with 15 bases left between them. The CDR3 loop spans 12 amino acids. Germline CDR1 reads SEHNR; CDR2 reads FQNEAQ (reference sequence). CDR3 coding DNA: TGTGCCAGCAGCTCTAGAGGTAGGGGATCTTTCTTT. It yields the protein CASSSRGRGSFF. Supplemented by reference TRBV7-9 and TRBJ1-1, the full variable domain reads DTGVSQNPRHKITKRGQNVTFRCDPISEHNRLYWYRQTLGQGPEFLTYFQNEAQLEKSRLLSDRFSAERPKGSFSTLEIQRTEQGDSAMYLCASSSRGRGSFFGQGTRLTVV.

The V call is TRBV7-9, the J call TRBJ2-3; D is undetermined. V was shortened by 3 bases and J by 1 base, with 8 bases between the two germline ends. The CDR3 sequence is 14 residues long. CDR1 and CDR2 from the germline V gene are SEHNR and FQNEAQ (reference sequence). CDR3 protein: CASSFGVGTDTQYF. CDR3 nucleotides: TGTGCCAGCAGCTTTGGGGTGGGCACAGATACGCAGTATTTT. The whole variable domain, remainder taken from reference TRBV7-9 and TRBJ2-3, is DTGVSQNPRHKITKRGQNVTFRCDPISEHNRLYWYRQTLGQGPEFLTYFQNEAQLEKSRLLSDRFSAERPKGSFSTLEIQRTEQGDSAMYLCASSFGVGTDTQYFGPGTRLTVL.

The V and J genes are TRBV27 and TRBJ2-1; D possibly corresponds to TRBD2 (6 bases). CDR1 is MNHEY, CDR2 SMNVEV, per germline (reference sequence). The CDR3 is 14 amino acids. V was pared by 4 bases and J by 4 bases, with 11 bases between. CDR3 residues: CASSSAGPYNEQFF. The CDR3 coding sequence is TGTGCCAGCAGTTCCGCGGGACCATACAATGAGCAGTTCTTC.

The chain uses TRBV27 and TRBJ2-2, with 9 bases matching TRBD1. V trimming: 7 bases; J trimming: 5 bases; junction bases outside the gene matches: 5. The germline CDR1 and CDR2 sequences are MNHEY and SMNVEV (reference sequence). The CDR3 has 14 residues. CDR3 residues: CASKWTGATGELFF. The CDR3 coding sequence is TGTGCCAGCAAATGGACAGGGGCGACCGGGGAGCTGTTTTTT.